Listed below are T cell receptor beta chains from one sample, sequenced in a study of blood T cell repertoires in COVID-19. Repertoires were generated with immunoSEQ multiplex PCR, while TCRdb's copy carries only in-frame clones and drops some. The sample lists more than 200,000 clones, around 90% occurring once. Sequenced: PBMCs or T cells enriched from blood (not recorded which). The receptors come from a woman aged 45-65 years who had recovered from COVID-19. Each CDR3 is given with its conserved first and last residue. Each record gives: D gene, V gene, clone size, J gene, CDR3 protein, CDR3 DNA. D genes are given only for firm matches. Some rows have no size entry. The others give once, few or many, or a class for an expanded clone.

d_call: TRBD2; v_call: TRBV15; clone_size: .; j_call: TRBJ2-7; cdr3_aa: CATSRGGTSGTVEQYF; cdr3_nt: TGTGCCACCAGCAGGGGGGGGACTAGCGGGACGGTAGAGCAGTACTTC
d_call: TRBD1; v_call: TRBV5-1; clone_size: .; j_call: TRBJ1-2; cdr3_aa: CASSLDWGQGARGYTF; cdr3_nt: TGCGCCAGCAGCCTTGACTGGGGACAGGGGGCAAGGGGCTACACCTTC
d_call: .; v_call: TRBV27; clone_size: few; j_call: TRBJ2-7; cdr3_aa: CASSRSIGAYEQYF; cdr3_nt: TGTGCCAGCAGCCGATCTATTGGAGCTTACGAGCAGTACTTC
d_call: .; v_call: TRBV30; clone_size: .; j_call: TRBJ2-2; cdr3_aa: CAWARGRVAANTGELFF; cdr3_nt: TGTGCCTGGGCAAGGGGTCGGGTGGCGGCGAACACCGGGGAGCTGTTTTTT
d_call: .; v_call: TRBV28; clone_size: .; j_call: TRBJ1-5; cdr3_aa: CASRNSFNQPQHF; cdr3_nt: TGTGCCAGCCGAAACTCCTTTAATCAGCCCCAGCATTTT
d_call: .; v_call: TRBV21-1; clone_size: .; j_call: TRBJ1-4; cdr3_aa: CAAIWGADEKLFF; cdr3_nt: TGTGCAGCAATATGGGGCGCGGATGAAAAACTGTTTTTT
d_call: TRBD1; v_call: TRBV7-6; clone_size: .; j_call: TRBJ2-5; cdr3_aa: CASSLAAGGLETQYF; cdr3_nt: TGTGCCAGCAGCTTAGCGGCAGGGGGCTTGGAGACCCAGTACTTC
d_call: TRBD1; v_call: TRBV28; clone_size: .; j_call: TRBJ1-2; cdr3_aa: CASSRQGRGYTF; cdr3_nt: TGTGCCAGCAGTAGACAGGGCCGAGGCTACACCTTC
d_call: TRBD2; v_call: TRBV28; clone_size: .; j_call: TRBJ2-2; cdr3_aa: CASSLWVLAGGPGELFF; cdr3_nt: TGTGCCAGCAGTTTATGGGTGCTAGCGGGAGGGCCCGGGGAGCTGTTTTTT
d_call: .; v_call: TRBV28; clone_size: once; j_call: TRBJ2-7; cdr3_aa: CASSFGSYEQYF; cdr3_nt: TGTGCCAGCAGTTTTGGCAGTTACGAGCAGTACTTC
d_call: .; v_call: TRBV4-1; clone_size: .; j_call: TRBJ2-2; cdr3_aa: CASSLAGDTGELFF; cdr3_nt: TGCGCCAGCAGCCTCGCAGGGGATACCGGGGAGCTGTTTTTT
d_call: .; v_call: TRBV20-1; clone_size: .; j_call: TRBJ1-1; cdr3_aa: CSASTGKAEAFF; cdr3_nt: TGCAGTGCTAGTACAGGGAAGGCTGAAGCTTTCTTT
d_call: .; v_call: TRBV7-9; clone_size: .; j_call: TRBJ1-2; cdr3_aa: CASSFRGKDGYTF; cdr3_nt: TGTGCCAGCAGCTTCAGGGGAAAGGATGGCTACACCTTC
d_call: .; v_call: TRBV28; clone_size: .; j_call: TRBJ2-7; cdr3_aa: CASRPPGGSSYEQYF; cdr3_nt: TGTGCCAGCAGACCCCCCGGTGGTAGCTCCTACGAGCAGTACTTC
d_call: .; v_call: TRBV3-1/TRBV3-2; clone_size: .; j_call: TRBJ1-2; cdr3_aa: CASSQDRSYGYTF; cdr3_nt: TGTGCCAGCAGCCAAGATAGGAGCTATGGCTACACCTTC
d_call: TRBD1; v_call: TRBV9; clone_size: few; j_call: TRBJ2-3; cdr3_aa: CASSVAYRGDTQYF; cdr3_nt: TGTGCCAGCAGCGTAGCTTACAGGGGTGATACGCAGTATTTT
d_call: .; v_call: TRBV9; clone_size: .; j_call: TRBJ1-2; cdr3_aa: CASSNGIRGGYTF; cdr3_nt: TGTGCCAGCAGTAACGGGATCCGGGGTGGCTACACCTTC
d_call: TRBD2; v_call: TRBV5-1; clone_size: once; j_call: TRBJ2-7; cdr3_aa: CASSLVLAGGPDEQYF; cdr3_nt: TGCGCCAGCAGCTTGGTACTAGCGGGAGGGCCAGACGAGCAGTACTTC
d_call: TRBD2; v_call: TRBV28; clone_size: .; j_call: TRBJ2-3; cdr3_aa: CASSSGLATDTQYF; cdr3_nt: TGTGCCAGCAGTTCGGGACTAGCCACAGATACGCAGTATTTT
d_call: .; v_call: TRBV12-3/TRBV12-4; clone_size: .; j_call: TRBJ1-6; cdr3_aa: CASSPDGGSPLHF; cdr3_nt: TGTGCCAGCAGCCCTGACGGAGGTTCACCCCTCCACTTT
d_call: .; v_call: TRBV4-1; clone_size: .; j_call: TRBJ2-2; cdr3_aa: CASSQALALPGELFF; cdr3_nt: TGCGCCAGCAGCCAAGCCTTGGCTCTCCCCGGGGAGCTGTTTTTT
d_call: TRBD1; v_call: TRBV28; clone_size: .; j_call: TRBJ1-1; cdr3_aa: CASRYRGTMNTEAFF; cdr3_nt: TGTGCCAGCAGGTACAGGGGTACCATGAACACTGAAGCTTTCTTT
d_call: .; v_call: TRBV29-1; clone_size: once; j_call: TRBJ2-2; cdr3_aa: CSGQSTDNTGELFF; cdr3_nt: TGCAGCGGACAATCTACAGATAACACCGGGGAGCTGTTTTTT
d_call: TRBD2; v_call: TRBV7-4; clone_size: once; j_call: TRBJ2-1; cdr3_aa: CASSLWTSGRYNEQFF; cdr3_nt: TGTGCCAGCAGCTTATGGACTAGCGGGAGGTACAATGAGCAGTTCTTC
d_call: TRBD1; v_call: TRBV10-3; clone_size: .; j_call: TRBJ2-1; cdr3_aa: CATGSRGPDNEQFF; cdr3_nt: TGTGCCACGGGGTCCAGGGGGCCTGACAATGAGCAGTTCTTC